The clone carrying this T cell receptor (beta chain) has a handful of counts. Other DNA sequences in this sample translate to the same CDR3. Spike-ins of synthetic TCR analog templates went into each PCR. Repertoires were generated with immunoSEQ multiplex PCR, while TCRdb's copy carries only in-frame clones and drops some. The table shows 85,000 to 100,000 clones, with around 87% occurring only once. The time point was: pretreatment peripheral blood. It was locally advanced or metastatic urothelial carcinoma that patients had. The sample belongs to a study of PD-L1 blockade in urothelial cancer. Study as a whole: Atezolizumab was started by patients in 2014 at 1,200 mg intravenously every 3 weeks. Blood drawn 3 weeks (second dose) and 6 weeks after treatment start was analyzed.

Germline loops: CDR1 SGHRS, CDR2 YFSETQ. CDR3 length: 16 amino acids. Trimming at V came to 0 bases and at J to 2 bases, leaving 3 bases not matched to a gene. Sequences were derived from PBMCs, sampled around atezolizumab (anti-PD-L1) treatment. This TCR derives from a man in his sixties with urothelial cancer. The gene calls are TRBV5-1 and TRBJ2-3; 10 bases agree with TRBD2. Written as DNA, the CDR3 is TGCGCCAGCAGCTTGGATCTAGCGGGGGACACAGATACGCAGTATTTT. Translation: CASSLDLAGDTDTQYF.